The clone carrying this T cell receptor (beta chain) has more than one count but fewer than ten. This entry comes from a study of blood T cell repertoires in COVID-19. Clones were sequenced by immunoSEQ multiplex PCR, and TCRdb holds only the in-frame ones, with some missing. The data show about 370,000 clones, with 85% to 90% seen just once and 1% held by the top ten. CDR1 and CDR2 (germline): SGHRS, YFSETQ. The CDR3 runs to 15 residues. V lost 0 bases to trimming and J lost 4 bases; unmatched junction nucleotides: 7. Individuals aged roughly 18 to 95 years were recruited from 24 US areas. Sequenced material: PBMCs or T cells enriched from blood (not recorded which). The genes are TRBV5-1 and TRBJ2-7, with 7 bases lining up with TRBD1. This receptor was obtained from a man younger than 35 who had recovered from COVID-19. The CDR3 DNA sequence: TGCGCCAGCAGCTTGGAGCCGGGACAGATATACGAGCAGTACTTC. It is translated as CASSLEPGQIYEQYF.